These 22 T cell receptor beta chains originate from one sample sequenced in a study of human T cells and chemical hapten exposure. TCRdb reanalysed the RACE reads using MiXCR and keeps one entry per CDR3 protein. The table lists around 260,000 distinct CDR3 sequences, about 9% of them singletons, with about 2.5% in the top ten. The time point here: pre-sensitization, week 0. As to treatment: therapeutic diphenylcyclopropenone sensitization with weekly scalp DPC. The material sequenced was whole blood, taken in connection with sensitization to the hapten diphenylcyclopropenone (DPC). These receptors were obtained from a woman between 40 and 50 years old with alopecia areata. Some clones in this sample may be carry-over from other donors' samples.

This chain links TRBV28 with TRBJ2-7, with TRBD2 as a possible D gene (5 bases). Germline CDR1 MDHEN, CDR2 SYDVKM. The germline V and J ends were trimmed by 2 bases and 0 bases, with 17 bases remaining between them. The CDR3 length is 17 residues. CDR3 amino acids: CASSLGPGRANSYEQYF. CDR3 DNA: TGTGCCAGCAGTTTAGGGCCCGGGCGGGCCAACTCCTACGAGCAGTACTTC.

A few counts support this clonotype. The chain has TRBV7-9 and TRBJ2-5, with a tentative D call TRBD1 (6 bases). The germline gives CDR1 SEHNR, CDR2 FQNEAQ (reference sequence). The CDR3 is 14 amino acids. With 6 bases removed from V and 5 bases from J, the gap between germline ends came to 16 bases. In DNA, the CDR3 is TGTGCCAGCAGACCTATTACAGGGATGGAGACCCAGTACTTC. Translating it yields CASRPITGMETQYF.

Only a few counts were recorded for this clonotype. V and J are TRBV5-1 and TRBJ2-3; tentative D call: TRBD2 (6 bases). The CDR3 is 15 amino acids. V was trimmed by 7 bases and J by 4 bases, leaving 19 bases between them. Per the germline V gene, CDR1 is SGHRS and CDR2 is YFSETQ. The chain's CDR3 is CASVAAPSASDTQYF. CDR3 coding DNA: TGCGCCAGCGTAGCGGCACCTAGCGCTTCAGATACGCAGTATTTT.

J is TRBJ2-7 and V is TRBV20-1; tentative D call: TRBD2 (6 bases). V shed 6 bases and J shed 9 bases, with 21 bases lying between them. The CDR3 covers 13 residues. CDR1 is DFQATT, CDR2 SNEGSKA, per germline (reference sequence). For the CDR3, the DNA is TGCAGTGCCTCGGGACGCCGACTGACTAGGCAGTACTTC. It translates to CSASGRRLTRQYF.

The chain links TRBV5-4 to TRBJ2-3; perhaps D is TRBD1 or TRBD2 (5 bases each). Trimming stripped 1 base from V and 2 bases from J, with 8 bases between. Germline CDR1 is SGHNT and CDR2 is YYREEE (reference sequence). The CDR3 is made up of 14 amino acids. CDR3 amino acids: CASSLPGATDTQYF. The CDR3 DNA sequence: TGTGCCAGCAGCTTGCCCGGGGCCACAGATACGCAGTATTTT.

This clonotype was seen ten or more times. V and J are TRBV7-9 and TRBJ2-5; possible D gene TRBD2, 6 bases. The CDR3 extends over 13 amino acids. Trimming took 5 bases from V and 5 from J, leaving 12 bases between them. The germline gives CDR1 SEHNR, CDR2 FQNEAQ (reference sequence). CDR3 amino acids: CASSRRGSETQYF. CDR3 nucleotide sequence: TGTGCCAGCAGCCGCCGGGGGTCGGAGACCCAGTACTTC.

The sample holds many counts of this clonotype. This chain links TRBV12-3 or TRBV12-4 with TRBJ1-2, with 11 bases lining up with TRBD1. CDR3 length: 15 residues. The V and J ends lost 3 bases and 4 bases, in that order; junction bases with no gene match: 4. The CDR3 nucleotides read TGTGCCAGCAGTTTGGCCGGGACAGGGGGCTATGGCTACACCTTC. Protein sequence: CASSLAGTGGYGYTF.

This clonotype was observed a few times. Written as DNA, the CDR3 is TGTGCCACCAGACGCGGACAGGGCGGCGAGCAGTACTTC. Amino acids: CATRRGQGGEQYF. V gene TRBV24-1 combines with J gene TRBJ2-7; 8 nucleotides match TRBD1. V was clipped by 7 bases and J by 6 bases; unmatched bases: 7. The CDR3 extends over 13 amino acids. CDR1 is KGHDR, CDR2 SFDVKD, per germline.

This clonotype has at least ten counts. The V call is TRBV28, the J call TRBJ2-7; D perhaps matches TRBD1 (6 bases). V was shortened by 6 bases and J by 2 bases, with 11 bases between the two germline ends. The germline V gene has CDR1 MDHEN and CDR2 SYDVKM. The length of the CDR3 is 13 residues. The CDR3 DNA is TGTGCCAGCAGCACAGGGAAACCCTACGAGCAGTACTTC. This encodes CASSTGKPYEQYF.

V gene TRBV28 combines with J gene TRBJ2-5; 11 bases agree with TRBD1. CDR1 and CDR2 from the germline V gene are MDHEN and SYDVKM. The ends lost 11 bases at V and 2 bases at J; junction bases unmatched: 4. This CDR3 contains 13 residues. Here the CDR3 DNA reads TGTGCCGGACAGGGGGCCCTTCAAGAGACCCAGTACTTC. Its translation: CAGQGALQETQYF.

The table lists this clonotype with many counts. V is TRBV25-1 and J is TRBJ1-4; no firm D call. With 2 bases removed from V and 5 bases from J, the gap between germline ends came to 12 bases. Germline V CDR1 and CDR2: MGHDK, SYGVNS. This CDR3 has 15 amino acids. The DNA for the CDR3 is TGTGCCAGCAGTGAACGGCCAGGCGGAAATGAAAAACTGTTTTTT. This translates into CASSERPGGNEKLFF.

A few counts support this clonotype. CDR3 region: CASSFSLYRELAKNIQYF. The CDR3 DNA reads as TGTGCCAGCAGTTTTAGCTTATACAGGGAACTAGCCAAAAACATTCAGTACTTC. The chain combines TRBV28 with TRBJ2-4; a weak D match, TRBD1 (6 bases). Germline loops: CDR1 MDHEN, CDR2 SYDVKM. V lost 3 bases, J lost 0 bases, and 18 bases lay in between. This CDR3 contains 18 residues. Supplemented by reference TRBV28 and TRBJ2-4, the full variable domain reads DVKVTQSSRYLVKRTGEKVFLECVQDMDHENMFWYRQDPGLGLRLIYFSYDVKMKEKGDIPEGYSVSREKKERFSLILESASTNQTSMYLCASSFSLYRELAKNIQYFGAGTRLSVL.

This clonotype was observed a single time. V is TRBV4-1 and J is TRBJ1-1, with TRBD1 as a possible D gene (6 bases). Germline assignment: CDR1 MGHRA and CDR2 YSYEKL. The CDR3 is made up of 14 amino acids. Trimming removed 4 bases from V and 2 bases from J, with 11 bases in between. In DNA form, the CDR3 reads TGCGCCAGCAGCCCTCCCAGGGGCAACACTGAAGCTTTCTTT. The encoded protein is CASSPPRGNTEAFF.

This clonotype was observed a handful of times. J is TRBJ2-5 and V is TRBV10-3; no reliable D call. The V end lost 8 bases, the J end lost 0 bases, and 7 bases lay between the germline ends. The germline CDR1 and CDR2 sequences are ENHRY and SYGVKD. CDR3 length: 12 amino acids. DNA for the CDR3: TGTGCCATCGGACCGAACCAAGAGACCCAGTACTTC. This codes for CAIGPNQETQYF.

The rearrangement uses TRBV15 and TRBJ1-5; weak D call: TRBD1 (5 bases). This CDR3 has 15 residues. Per the germline V gene, CDR1 is LNHNV and CDR2 is YYDKDF (reference sequence). V lost 4 bases and J lost 5, with 15 bases in between. DNA of the CDR3: TGTGCCACCAGCACCGGGGGTAGAAGTTATCAGCCCCAGCATTTT. This sequence encodes CATSTGGRSYQPQHF.

This clonotype was counted only a few times. This chain uses TRBV9 with TRBJ1-4; the D is unclear. The CDR3 totals 15 residues. Germline V lookup: CDR1 SGDLS, CDR2 YYNGEE. The V end lost 0 bases, the J end lost 5 bases, and 11 bases lay between the germline ends. The CDR3 region is CASSVEAWVNEKLFF. The CDR3 DNA is TGTGCCAGCAGCGTAGAAGCCTGGGTGAATGAAAAACTGTTTTTT. Filled out from reference TRBV9 and TRBJ1-4, the complete variable domain reads DSGVTQTPKHLITATGQRVTLRCSPRSGDLSVYWYQQSLDQGLQFLIQYYNGEERAKGNILERFSAQQFPDLHSELNLSSLELGDSALYFCASSVEAWVNEKLFFGSGTQLSVL.

This clonotype was seen a handful of times. The rearrangement uses TRBV5-1 and TRBJ1-1; D gene ambiguous. Germline V gene sequence: CDR1 SGHRS, CDR2 YFSETQ. The length of the CDR3 is 15 residues. V gave up 4 bases and J gave up 5 bases, with 18 bases separating them. CDR3 residues: CASSPREGLVTEAFF. The CDR3 bases are TGCGCCAGCAGCCCGCGGGAAGGGTTGGTTACTGAAGCTTTCTTT. The full variable domain, with the rest looked up from reference TRBV5-1 and TRBJ1-1, is KAGVTQTPRYLIKTRGQQVTLSCSPISGHRSVSWYQQTPGQGLQFLFEYFSETQRNKGNFPGRFSGRQFSNSRSEMNVSTLELGDSALYLCASSPREGLVTEAFFGQGTRLTVV.

The DNA for the CDR3 is TGTGCCAGCAGCAAAAGGCAGCGGAAAGAGACCCAGTACTTC. This translates into CASSKRQRKETQYF. This sequence joins TRBV21-1 and TRBJ2-5; the D call of TRBD2 is as the table states it, not checked on the DNA. TRBV21-1 is tagged as a pseudogene. The CDR3 length is 14 residues.

The chain recombines TRBV20-1 with TRBJ2-2, with 7 bases aligning to TRBD2. CDR1 and CDR2 from the germline V gene are DFQATT and SNEGSKA (reference sequence). The CDR3 spans 17 residues. Trimming at V came to 3 bases and at J to 2 bases, leaving 12 bases not matched to a gene. This CDR3 reads CSASPLAAQINTGELFF. CDR3 sequence (DNA): TGCAGTGCTAGTCCCCTAGCGGCCCAAATCAACACCGGGGAGCTGTTTTTT.

A few counts support this clonotype. The chain employs TRBV7-2 and TRBJ2-7; D could derive from TRBD1 or TRBD2 (5 bases each). The V and J ends lost 5 bases and 3 bases respectively, with 11 bases between them. This CDR3 spans 13 amino acids. From germline, CDR1 is SGHTA and CDR2 FQGNSA. The CDR3 DNA is TGTGCCAGCAGCCGAGGGGTCGTCTACGAGCAGTACTTC. Translation: CASSRGVVYEQYF.

The rearrangement links TRBV24-1 to TRBJ2-6; D possibly corresponds to TRBD2 (7 bases). The length of the CDR3 is 15 residues. Trimming cost V 4 bases and J 4 bases, with 10 bases left between them. Per germline, CDR1 KGHDR and CDR2 SFDVKD. CDR3 sequence reads: CATSDGGRGANVLTF. The CDR3 coding sequence is TGTGCCACCAGTGACGGGGGGCGAGGGGCCAACGTCCTGACTTTC.

V and J are TRBV7-8 and TRBJ2-1; TRBD2 matches 7 bases. The CDR3 is 14 amino acids. In germline, CDR1 is SGHVS, CDR2 FQNEAQ. V lost 11 bases to trimming and J lost 4 bases; unmatched junction nucleotides: 11. The CDR3 spells CAGGMGGRYNEQFF. CDR3 bases: TGTGCCGGGGGAATGGGCGGGAGATACAATGAGCAGTTCTTC.